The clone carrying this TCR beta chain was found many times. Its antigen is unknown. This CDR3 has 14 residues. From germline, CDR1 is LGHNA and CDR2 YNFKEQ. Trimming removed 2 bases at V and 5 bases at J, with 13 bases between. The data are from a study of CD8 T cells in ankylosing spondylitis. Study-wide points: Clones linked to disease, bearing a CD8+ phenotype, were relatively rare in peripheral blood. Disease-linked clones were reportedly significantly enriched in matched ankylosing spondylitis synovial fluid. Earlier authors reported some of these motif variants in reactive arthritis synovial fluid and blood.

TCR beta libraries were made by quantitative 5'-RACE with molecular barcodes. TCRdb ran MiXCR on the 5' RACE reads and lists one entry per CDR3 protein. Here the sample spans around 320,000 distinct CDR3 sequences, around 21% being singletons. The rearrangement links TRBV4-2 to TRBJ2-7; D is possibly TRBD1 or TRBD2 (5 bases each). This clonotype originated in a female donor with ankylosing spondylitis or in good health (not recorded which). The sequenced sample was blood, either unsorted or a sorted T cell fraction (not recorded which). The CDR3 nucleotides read TGTGCCAGCAGCCAACGGCGAGGGGTTGACGAGCAGTACTTC. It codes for CASSQRRGVDEQYF.